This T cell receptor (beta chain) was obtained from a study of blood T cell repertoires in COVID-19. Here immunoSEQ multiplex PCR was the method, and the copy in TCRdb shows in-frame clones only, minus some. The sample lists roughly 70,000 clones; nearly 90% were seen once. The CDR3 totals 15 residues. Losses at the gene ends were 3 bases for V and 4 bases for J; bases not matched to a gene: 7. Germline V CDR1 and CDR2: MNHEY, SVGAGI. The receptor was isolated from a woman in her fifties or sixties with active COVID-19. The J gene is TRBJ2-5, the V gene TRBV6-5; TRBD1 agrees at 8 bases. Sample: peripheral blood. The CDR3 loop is CASSYHQGARETQYF. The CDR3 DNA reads TGTGCCAGCAGTTATCATCAGGGGGCGCGAGAGACCCAGTACTTC.